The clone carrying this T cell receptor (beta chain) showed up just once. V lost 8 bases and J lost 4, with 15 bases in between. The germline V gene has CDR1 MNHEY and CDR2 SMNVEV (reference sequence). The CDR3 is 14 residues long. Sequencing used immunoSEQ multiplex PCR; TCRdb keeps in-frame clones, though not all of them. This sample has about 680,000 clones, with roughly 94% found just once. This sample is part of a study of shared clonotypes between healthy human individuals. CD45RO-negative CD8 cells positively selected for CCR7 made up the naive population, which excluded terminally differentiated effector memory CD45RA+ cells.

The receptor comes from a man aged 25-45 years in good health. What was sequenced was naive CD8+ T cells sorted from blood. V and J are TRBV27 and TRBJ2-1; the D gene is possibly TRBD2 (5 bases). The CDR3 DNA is TGTGCCAGCGGGGATCTAGCTGGATACAATGAGCAGTTCTTC. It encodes CASGDLAGYNEQFF.